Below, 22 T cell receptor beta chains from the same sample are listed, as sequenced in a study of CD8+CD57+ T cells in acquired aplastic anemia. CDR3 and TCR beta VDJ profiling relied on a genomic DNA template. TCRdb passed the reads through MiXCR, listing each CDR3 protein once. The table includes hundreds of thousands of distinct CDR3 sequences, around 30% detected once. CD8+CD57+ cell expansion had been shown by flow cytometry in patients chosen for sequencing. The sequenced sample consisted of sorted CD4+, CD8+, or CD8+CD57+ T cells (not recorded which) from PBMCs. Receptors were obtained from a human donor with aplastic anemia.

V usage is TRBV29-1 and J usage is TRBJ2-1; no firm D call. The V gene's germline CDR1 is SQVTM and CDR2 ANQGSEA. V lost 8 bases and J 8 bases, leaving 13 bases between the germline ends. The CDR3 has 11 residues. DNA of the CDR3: TGCAGCTGGGCGATGGGTGATGAGCAGTTCTTC. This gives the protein CSWAMGDEQFF.

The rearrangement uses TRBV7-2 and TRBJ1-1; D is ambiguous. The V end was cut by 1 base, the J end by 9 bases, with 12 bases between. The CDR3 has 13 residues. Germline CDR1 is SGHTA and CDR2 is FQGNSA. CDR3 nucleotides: TGTGCCAGCAGCTTAGGGGTCCCTGACAAAGCTTTCTTT. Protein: CASSLGVPDKAFF. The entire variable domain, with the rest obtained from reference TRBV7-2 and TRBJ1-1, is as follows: GAGVSQSPSNKVTEKGKDVELRCDPISGHTALYWYRQSLGQGLEFLIYFQGNSAPDKSGLPSDRFSAERTGGSVSTLTIQRTQQEDSAVYLCASSLGVPDKAFFGQGTRLTVV.

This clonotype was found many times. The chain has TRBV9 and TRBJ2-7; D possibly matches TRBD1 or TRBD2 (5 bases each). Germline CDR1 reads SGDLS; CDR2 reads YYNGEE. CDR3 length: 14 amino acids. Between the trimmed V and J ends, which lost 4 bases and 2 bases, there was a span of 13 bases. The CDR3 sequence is CASSTRDEAYEQYF. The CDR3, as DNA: TGTGCCAGCAGCACCCGGGACGAGGCCTACGAGCAGTACTTC.

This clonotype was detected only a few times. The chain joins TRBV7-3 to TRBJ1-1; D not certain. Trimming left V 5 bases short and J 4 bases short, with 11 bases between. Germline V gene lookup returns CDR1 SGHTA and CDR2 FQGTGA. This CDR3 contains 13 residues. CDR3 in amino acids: CASSLDMSTEAFF. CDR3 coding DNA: TGTGCCAGCAGCCTAGACATGAGCACTGAAGCTTTCTTT.

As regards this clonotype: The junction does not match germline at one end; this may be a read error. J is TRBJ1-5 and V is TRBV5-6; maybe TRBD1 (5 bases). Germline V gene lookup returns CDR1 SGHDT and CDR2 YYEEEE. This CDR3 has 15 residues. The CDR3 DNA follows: TGTGCCGGCAGCTTGTGGGGACTCCTAAATCAGCCCCAGCATTTT. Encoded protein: CAGSLWGLLNQPQHF.

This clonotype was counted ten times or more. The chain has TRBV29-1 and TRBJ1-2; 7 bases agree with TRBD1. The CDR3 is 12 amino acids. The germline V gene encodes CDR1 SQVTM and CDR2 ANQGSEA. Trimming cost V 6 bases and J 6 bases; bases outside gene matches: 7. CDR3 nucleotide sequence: TGCAGCGTGCTAACAGGGGCGGATGGCTACACCTTC. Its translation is CSVLTGADGYTF.

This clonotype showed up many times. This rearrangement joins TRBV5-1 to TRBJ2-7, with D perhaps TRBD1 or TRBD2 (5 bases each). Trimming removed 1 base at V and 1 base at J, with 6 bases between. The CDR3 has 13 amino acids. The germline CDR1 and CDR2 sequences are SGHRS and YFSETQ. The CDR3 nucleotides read TGCGCCAGCAGCTTGTGGGGGTCCTACGAGCAGTACTTC. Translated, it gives CASSLWGSYEQYF.

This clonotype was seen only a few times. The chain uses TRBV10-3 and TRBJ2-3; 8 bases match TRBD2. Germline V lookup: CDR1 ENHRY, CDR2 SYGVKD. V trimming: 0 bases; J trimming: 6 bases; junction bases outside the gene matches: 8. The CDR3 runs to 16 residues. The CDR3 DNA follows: TGTGCCATCAGTGAGTCGGGGGCGGGGGGTGCGGATACGCAGTATTTT. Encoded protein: CAISESGAGGADTQYF.

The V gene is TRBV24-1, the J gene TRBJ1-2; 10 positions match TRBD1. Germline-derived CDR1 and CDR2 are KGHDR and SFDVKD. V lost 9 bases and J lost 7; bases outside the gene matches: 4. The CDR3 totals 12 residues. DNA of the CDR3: TGTGCCACCTCCGGGACAGGGGCTGGCTACACCTTC. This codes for CATSGTGAGYTF.

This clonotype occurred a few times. Here the CDR3 DNA reads TGTGCCAGCAGGCGATCGAGTTTACTTAATGAGCAGTTCTTC. Its translation: CASRRSSLLNEQFF. This chain connects TRBV6-1 to TRBJ2-1; no clear D. CDR1 and CDR2 (germline): MNHNS, SASEGT. The V and J ends lost 6 bases and 7 bases respectively, with 16 bases between them. There are 14 residues in the CDR3.

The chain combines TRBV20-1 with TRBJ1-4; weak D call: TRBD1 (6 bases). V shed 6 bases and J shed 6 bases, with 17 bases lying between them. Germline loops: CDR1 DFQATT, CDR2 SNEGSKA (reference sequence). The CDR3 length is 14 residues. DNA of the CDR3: TGCAGTGCCAAAACAGGGCGAGGAGATGAAAAACTGTTTTTT. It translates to CSAKTGRGDEKLFF.

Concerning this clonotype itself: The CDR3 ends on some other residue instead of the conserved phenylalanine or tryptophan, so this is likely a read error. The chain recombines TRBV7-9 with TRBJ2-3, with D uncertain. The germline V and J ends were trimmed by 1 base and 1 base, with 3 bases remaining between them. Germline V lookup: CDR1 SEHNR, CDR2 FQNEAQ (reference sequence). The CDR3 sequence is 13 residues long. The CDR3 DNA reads TGTGCCAGCAGCTTAGACGGCACAGATACGCAGTATCTT. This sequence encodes CASSLDGTDTQYL.

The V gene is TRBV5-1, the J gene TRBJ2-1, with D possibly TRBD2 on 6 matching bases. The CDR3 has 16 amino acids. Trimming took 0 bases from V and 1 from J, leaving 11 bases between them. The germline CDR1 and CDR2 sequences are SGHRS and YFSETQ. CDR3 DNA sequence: TGCGCCAGCAGCTTGGGCCTTGGGGGGTCCTACAATGAGCAGTTCTTC. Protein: CASSLGLGGSYNEQFF.

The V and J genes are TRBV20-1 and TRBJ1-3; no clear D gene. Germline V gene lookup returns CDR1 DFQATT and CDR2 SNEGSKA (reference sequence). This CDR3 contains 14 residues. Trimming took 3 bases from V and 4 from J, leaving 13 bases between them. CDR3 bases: TGCAGTGCTAGTGATCCGGGGAGAGGAAACACCATATATTTT. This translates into CSASDPGRGNTIYF.

CDR3 nucleotide sequence: TGTGCCAGCCTTGCGGCTTTCTTT. Encoded protein: CASLAAFF. The chain has TRBV9 and TRBJ1-1; D is ambiguous. The germline V and J ends were trimmed by 7 bases and 11 bases, with 6 bases remaining between them. The germline V gene encodes CDR1 SGDLS and CDR2 YYNGEE. The CDR3 covers 8 residues.

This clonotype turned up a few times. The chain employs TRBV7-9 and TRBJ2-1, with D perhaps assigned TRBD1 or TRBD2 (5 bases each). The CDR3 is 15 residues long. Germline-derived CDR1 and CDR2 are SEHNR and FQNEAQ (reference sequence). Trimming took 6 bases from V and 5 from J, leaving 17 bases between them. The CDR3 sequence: CASRQTGTLNNEQFF. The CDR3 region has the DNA TGTGCCAGCAGACAAACCGGGACGCTAAACAATGAGCAGTTCTTC.

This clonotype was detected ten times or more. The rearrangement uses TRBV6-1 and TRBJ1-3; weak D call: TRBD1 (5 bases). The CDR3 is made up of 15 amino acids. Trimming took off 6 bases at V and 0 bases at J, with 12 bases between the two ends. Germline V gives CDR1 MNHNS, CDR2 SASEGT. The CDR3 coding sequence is TGTGCCAGCAGGGGGGACTTACCCTCTGGAAACACCATATATTTT. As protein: CASRGDLPSGNTIYF.

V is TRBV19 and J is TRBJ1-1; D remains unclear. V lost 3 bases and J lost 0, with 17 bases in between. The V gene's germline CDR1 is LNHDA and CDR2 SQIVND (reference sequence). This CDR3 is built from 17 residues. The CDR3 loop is CASSIFLRVGMNTEAFF. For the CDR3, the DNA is TGTGCCAGTAGTATCTTTCTTCGTGTCGGGATGAACACTGAAGCTTTCTTT.

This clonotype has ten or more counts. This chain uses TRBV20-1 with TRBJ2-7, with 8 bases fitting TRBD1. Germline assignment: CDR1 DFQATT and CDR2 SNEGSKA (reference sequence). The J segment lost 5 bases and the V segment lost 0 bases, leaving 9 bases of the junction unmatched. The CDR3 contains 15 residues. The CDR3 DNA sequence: TGCAGTGCTAGAGATTGGGACAGGCCTGGGAACGAGCAGTACTTC. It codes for CSARDWDRPGNEQYF.

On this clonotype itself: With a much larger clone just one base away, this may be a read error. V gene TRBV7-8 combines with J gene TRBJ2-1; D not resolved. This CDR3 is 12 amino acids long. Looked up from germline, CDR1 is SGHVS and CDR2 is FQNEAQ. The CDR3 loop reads CASSFTDNEQLF. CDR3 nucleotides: TGTGCCAGCAGCTTCACAGACAATGAGCAGCTCTTC. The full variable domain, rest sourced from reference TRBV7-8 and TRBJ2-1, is GAGVSQSPRYKVAKRGQDVALRCDPISGHVSLFWYQQALGQGPEFLTYFQNEAQLDKSGLPSDRFFAERPEGSVSTLKIQRTQQEDSAVYLCASSFTDNEQLFGPGTRLTVL.

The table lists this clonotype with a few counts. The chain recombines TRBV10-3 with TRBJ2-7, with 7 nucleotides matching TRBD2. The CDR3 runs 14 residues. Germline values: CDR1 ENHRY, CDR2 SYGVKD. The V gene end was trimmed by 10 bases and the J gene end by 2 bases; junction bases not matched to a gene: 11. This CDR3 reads CASQDGGETYEQYF. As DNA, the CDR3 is TGTGCCAGCCAAGATGGGGGGGAAACCTACGAGCAGTACTTC.

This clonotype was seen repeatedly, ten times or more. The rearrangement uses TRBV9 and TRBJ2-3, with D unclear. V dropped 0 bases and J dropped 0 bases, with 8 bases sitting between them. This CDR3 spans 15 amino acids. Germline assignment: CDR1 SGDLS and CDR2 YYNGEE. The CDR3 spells CASSVGDRSTDTQYF. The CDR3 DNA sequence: TGTGCCAGCAGCGTAGGTGACCGGAGCACAGATACGCAGTATTTT.